This T cell receptor beta chain is drawn from a study of T cells after yellow fever vaccination. Study outcomes and limitations: Most primary-vaccination clones reappeared after the booster (approximately 95% CD4, about 88% CD8). Abundant clonotypes from the bulk population could contaminate FACS-sorted repertoires.

The length of the CDR3 is 12 residues. Trimming cost V 8 bases and J 5 bases; bases outside gene matches: 6. Per the germline V gene, CDR1 is SQVTM and CDR2 is ANQGSEA. TCRdb ran MiXCR on the 5' RACE reads and lists one entry per CDR3 protein. The sample records around 600,000 distinct CDR3 sequences, about 12% being singletons. In this sample, this clonotype turned up once. Its antigen is as yet unknown. The sample in question was PBMCs, obtained on the day of the yellow fever booster vaccination. This sequence originates from a man aged 30 to 39 who received the YFV17D yellow fever vaccine. The chain joins TRBV29-1 to TRBJ1-5; the match to TRBD1 covers 7 bases. In DNA form, the CDR3 reads TGCAGCCTTGGGACAGTAGATCAGCCCCAGCATTTT. As protein: CSLGTVDQPQHF.